Included here is one T cell receptor beta chain sequence, with context. This clone was seen only once. What antigen it recognizes has not been identified. No base quality information exists; no much larger clone differs at one position. TCRbeta CDR3 regions were amplified from genomic DNA by means of the immunoSEQ Assay, a bias-controlled multiplex PCR. The paper's processing steps were these. The number of nucleated cells in each sample was estimated by amplification of reference gene primers within the assay. To quantify the absolute abundance of each unique TCRbeta CDR3 rearrangement, sequence reads were collapsed and filtered. Productive Simpson clonality was computed per sample as the square root of Simpson's diversity index over productive rearrangements. Entries here come from immuneACCESS through TCRdb and include only in-frame sequences with V and J called. Some clones fail to appear in such tables; in the studies checked, an unresolved V gene covers under half of the shortfall, and the cause of the remainder is unknown. The DNA gave D and trimming, while V, J and clone size come from that table. The sample has approximately 200,000 clones on record, 80% to 90% of them singletons. The ten largest clones represent roughly 11% of the sample.

Whole blood was collected in K2EDTA tubes by collaborating institutions according to the institutions' own protocols. Collaborator samples were shipped for TCRbeta analysis as frozen whole blood, isolated PBMCs, or DNA extracted from either sample type. The record originates from a study of blood T cell repertoires in COVID-19 (dated by TCRdb to 2018 to 2020). As for the study more broadly: The collaborator samples originated in the United States, Italy and Spain and spanned the acute and convalescent phases of COVID-19. The prospective study material was composed of cDNA or gDNA derived from T cells, B-cell-depleted T cells, or PBMCs. The dataset comprised deeply sampled blood TCRbeta repertoires from subjects exposed to, actively infected with, or recovered from COVID-19. The repertoires were released in a freely available public database intended as a resource for research on the immune response to SARS-CoV-2. Samples were obtained from the ongoing ImmuneRACE study (first 160 participants) and from over 1,000 subjects provided by 6 global collaborators. Nearly every sample came with metadata listing a de-identified subject ID, COVID-19 status, age in years and sex. Where available, HLA class I and class II types were obtained from metadata supplied by the sample provider rather than from assay-based typing. Results the study describes overall, beyond this receptor: The quantity of clinical and demographic metadata differed by source and by participant and was supplied without curation.

CDR1 MDHEN and CDR2 SYDVKM were looked up in the germline V gene. Including the terminal cysteine and phenylalanine, the CDR3 comprises 14 residues. CDR3 DNA is the only sequence kept; it has 42 bases, read in frame from the first base. Trimming at the junction amounts to 3 bases on V and 2 bases on J, and the germline ends lie 10 bases apart. The sequenced sample consisted of peripheral blood. This sequence was found in a human donor with active or convalescent COVID-19. The donor label of this sample is uncertain. Rearrangement joined TRBV28 to TRBJ1-2, with TRBD1 as a weak D call on 6 bases. Read as DNA, the sequence is TGTGCCAGCAGTTTCAGGACAGCGAACTATGGCTACACCTTC. This is translated as CASSFRTANYGYTF.